Included here is one TCR beta chain sequence, with context. This specimen belongs to a study of control samples from healthy donors and cancer patients. Measured with immunoSEQ multiplex PCR; TCRdb has only the in-frame clones, and not every one. The repertoire consists of 150,000 or so clones, with 80% to 95% occurring once and the leading ten covering about 4%. The CDR3 loop spans 15 amino acids. The junction had 6 bases not matched to a gene; V was cut back by 0 bases and J by 7 bases. Germline CDR1 SGHRS, CDR2 YFSETQ. This sequence was found in a woman between 55 and 75 years old in good health. The sample was blood. The chain uses TRBV5-1 and TRBJ1-2; 10 bases are shared with TRBD1. CDR3 nucleotides: TGCGCCAGCAGCTTGGGGCTGACAGGGGGCTTTGGCTACACCTTC. It codes for CASSLGLTGGFGYTF.